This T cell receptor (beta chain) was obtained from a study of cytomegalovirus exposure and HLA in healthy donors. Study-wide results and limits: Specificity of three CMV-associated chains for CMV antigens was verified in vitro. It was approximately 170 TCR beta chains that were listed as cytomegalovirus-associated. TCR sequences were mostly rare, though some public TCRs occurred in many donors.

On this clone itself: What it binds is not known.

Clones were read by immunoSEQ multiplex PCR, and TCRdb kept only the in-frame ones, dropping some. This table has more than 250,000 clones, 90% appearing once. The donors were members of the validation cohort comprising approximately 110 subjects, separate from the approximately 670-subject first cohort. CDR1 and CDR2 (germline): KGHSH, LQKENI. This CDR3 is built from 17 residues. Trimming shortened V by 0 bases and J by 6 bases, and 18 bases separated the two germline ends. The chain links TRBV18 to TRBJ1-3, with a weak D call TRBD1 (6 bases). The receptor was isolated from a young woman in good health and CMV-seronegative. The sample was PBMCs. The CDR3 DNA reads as TGTGCCAGCTCACCACCGAGGGGGAAGTCCCGCTCAAACACCATATATTTT. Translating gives CASSPPRGKSRSNTIYF.